The present TCR beta chain was sequenced within a study of blood T cell repertoires in COVID-19 (dated by TCRdb to 2018 to 2021). Background for the entire study: Samples from collaborators originated in the United States, Italy and Spain and spanned both the acute and convalescent phases of COVID-19. The prospective study material was composed of cDNA or gDNA derived from T cells, B-cell-depleted T cells, or PBMCs. Deeply sampled blood TCRbeta repertoires from subjects exposed to, actively infected with, or recovered from COVID-19 were included in the dataset. The repertoires were released in a freely available public database intended as a resource for research on the immune response to SARS-CoV-2. Samples were obtained from the ongoing ImmuneRACE study (first 160 participants) and from 1,000 to 1,500 subjects provided by 6 global collaborators. The sample metadata nearly always contained a de-identified subject ID, COVID-19 status, age in years and sex. Where available, HLA class I and class II types were taken from metadata supplied by the sample provider and were not determined by assay-based typing. Broader findings and caveats from the paper: The amount of clinical and demographic metadata varied by source and participant and was provided uncurated.

The CDR3 starts with the cysteine, ends with the phenylalanine, and has 13 residues. Just CDR3 DNA is preserved here, 39 bases in frame from base 1. V ends up 3 bases short and J 3 bases short, with an unmatched junction base count of 1. CDR1 and CDR2, looked up from the germline V gene, are KGHSH and LQKENI. The immunoSEQ Assay, a bias-controlled multiplex PCR, was used to amplify TCRbeta CDR3 regions from genomic DNA. Per the authors' processing: The number of nucleated cells in each sample was estimated by amplification of reference gene primers within the assay. Sequence reads were collapsed and filtered to measure the absolute abundance of every unique TCRbeta CDR3 rearrangement. For each sample, productive Simpson clonality was calculated by taking the square root of Simpson's diversity index across productive rearrangements. The source is immuneACCESS, and TCRdb retained only in-frame sequences with V and J called. Part of the clones is not carried over; for the studies checked, unresolved V genes explain less than half of this, and the remainder is unexplained. From that table come the V and J calls and clone size; the DNA was used to work out D and trimming. The sample table shows nearly 300,000 clones, and roughly 83% are seen once. The ten largest clonotypes hold more than 1.1% of the sample.

One collaborating source in Seattle enrolled patients while the patients were actively infected and followed the patients over time throughout the course of disease. Collaborating institutions collected whole blood in K2EDTA tubes following their own protocols. Collaborator samples were shipped for TCRbeta analysis as frozen whole blood, isolated PBMCs, or DNA extracted from either sample type. As to this clone: Its binding antigen is unknown. No much larger clone is present one base from it, and per-base qualities are unavailable.

The clonotype was recovered from a human donor with COVID-19, enrolled during active disease. The donor label of this sample is uncertain. The sequence joins TRBV18 to TRBJ2-7; 8 of the junction bases match TRBD1. The sample taken for sequencing was peripheral blood. The DNA reads TGTGCCAGCTCACCGGGACAGGTCTACGAGCAGTACTTC. Its coded protein is CASSPGQVYEQYF.